These T cell receptor beta chains were read from a single sample in a study of T cells after yellow fever vaccination. TCRdb processed the 5' RACE reads anew with MiXCR; each CDR3 protein has one entry. This sample has some 200,000 distinct CDR3 sequences, with 3.2% found just once. Sample: CD4+ T cells sorted from PBMCs, taken 10 days after the yellow fever booster vaccination. The receptors were sampled from a man aged 18 to 35 who received the YFV17D yellow fever vaccine. Each CDR3 is given without its conserved first and last residue. D genes are given only for firm matches.

TRBV18	TRBJ2-7	-	ASSPQGGGSYEQY
TRBV27	TRBJ2-5	-	ATRGAAKTQY
TRBV4-1	TRBJ1-6	-	ASSQVLRGARNSPLH
TRBV6-6	TRBJ1-3	-	ASSYSTGSGNTIY
TRBV13	TRBJ2-2	-	ASSLGPGALRITGELF
TRBV14	TRBJ2-3	TRBD2	ASSPRDYHTDTQY
TRBV6-6	TRBJ2-7	-	ASSWDNPYEQY
TRBV5-5	TRBJ1-6	-	ASSSRGTPLH
TRBV6-5	TRBJ2-7	-	ASSPNPTPIYEQY
TRBV3-1	TRBJ2-3	-	ASSPRMGGWTDTQY
TRBV5-1	TRBJ2-7	TRBD1	ASSGTGVVSYEQY
TRBV10-2	TRBJ1-2	-	ASSDPFQGNYGYT
TRBV6-5	TRBJ2-3	TRBD2	ASSYTSGGADTQY
TRBV2	TRBJ2-5	-	ASGSTTGAGETQY
TRBV3-1	TRBJ1-2	TRBD1	ASSPLDRVDYGYT
TRBV12-3/TRBV12-4	TRBJ2-2	-	ASSPNANTGELF
TRBV7-9	TRBJ1-1	-	ASRRTNGPDTEAF
TRBV6-1	TRBJ2-7	-	ASSAVGRPGEQY
TRBV7-2	TRBJ1-6	-	ASSFDPNSPLH
TRBV21-1	TRBJ1-1	-	ASSDFRDRVTEAF